This TCR beta chain was captured in a study of cytomegalovirus exposure and HLA in healthy donors. About this clone: Its antigen is undetermined.

V shed 6 bases and J 4 bases; nucleotides not matched to a gene: 5. Germline CDR1 is SNHLY and CDR2 is FYNNEI. CDR3 length equals 14 residues. Assay: immunoSEQ multiplex PCR; the TCRdb copy retains only in-frame clones and omits some. The repertoire holds over 85,000 clones, with approximately 90% as singletons. Study-level points and caveats: Clusters of TCRs from the first cohort tended to co-occur in the 110 or so validation repertoires (as a later analysis found). The classifier was said to identify cytomegalovirus status with high specificity and sensitivity.

The TCR comes from a young woman in good health and CMV-seronegative. Sequenced sample: PBMCs. V is TRBV2 and J is TRBJ2-1; 8 nucleotides align to TRBD1. CDR3 amino acids: CASRAGGSYNEQFF. The CDR3 nucleotides are TGTGCCAGCAGGGCAGGGGGCTCTTACAATGAGCAGTTCTTC.